This T cell receptor (beta chain) came from a study of beta chain features in type 1 diabetes. The authors reverse transcribed all of the isolated RNA, so sequencing captured expressed TCRB transcripts. Generated by immunoSEQ multiplex PCR, the TCRdb table keeps only in-frame clones and is missing some. The table shows some 330,000 clones, with 8% to 13% occurring only once. This CDR3 is built from 12 residues. Trimming shortened V by 3 bases and J by 4 bases, and 10 bases separated the two germline ends. The germline V gene has CDR1 SQVTM and CDR2 ANQGSEA. This TCR was recovered from a woman in her 30s in good health. Sequenced: naive CD4+ T cells from blood. The chain is built from TRBV29-1 and TRBJ2-7; TRBD2 might be the D (5 bases). The chain's CDR3 is CSVEVRRYEQYF. CDR3 DNA sequence: TGCAGCGTTGAGGTTAGGAGGTACGAGCAGTACTTC.